Shown below are 17 T cell receptor beta chains from a single sample sequenced in a study of T cell repertoires in cytomegalovirus infection. TCRdb re-derived calls from the reads in MiXCR, one entry per CDR3 protein. The sample lists fewer than 25,000 distinct CDR3 sequences, 20% to 25% occurring once. These receptors lack a known antigen. The sequenced sample was CD8+ T cells from cultured PBMCs, obtained from culture after CMV antigen stimulation. These receptors all stem from a human donor in good health (CMV status not recorded). Some clones in this sample may be carry-over from other donors' samples.

This clonotype has at least ten counts. The chain employs TRBV7-2 and TRBJ1-4, with TRBD1 identical over 7 bases. Per the germline V gene, CDR1 is SGHTA and CDR2 is FQGNSA. V was pared by 5 bases and J by 6 bases, with 6 bases of the junction left unmatched. This CDR3 comprises 14 residues. The CDR3 DNA follows: TGTGCCAGCAGCCTGAGACAGGGACATGAAAAACTGTTTTTT. It encodes CASSLRQGHEKLFF.

This clonotype was detected ten times or more. The chain has TRBV27 and TRBJ1-1; D gene uncertain. There are 10 residues in the CDR3. The V gene lost 8 bases and the J gene lost 10 bases, with 11 bases spanning the gap. Germline V gives CDR1 MNHEY, CDR2 SMNVEV (reference sequence). The CDR3 sequence: CASGPHLAFF. CDR3 coding DNA: TGTGCCAGCGGACCCCATCTAGCTTTCTTT.

A few counts support this clonotype. This chain connects TRBV5-4 to TRBJ2-1; 7 bases agree with TRBD2. With V trimmed by 2 bases and J by 8 bases, 7 bases remained unmatched. Germline-derived CDR1 and CDR2 are SGHNT and YYREEE (reference sequence). The CDR3 is 14 residues long. Here the CDR3 DNA reads TGTGCCAGCAGCTTAGCGGGGCGGTCCCATGAGCAGTTCTTC. Its translation is CASSLAGRSHEQFF.

V gene TRBV9 combines with J gene TRBJ2-7; D is possibly TRBD2 (7 bases). This CDR3 contains 14 residues. Germline CDR1 SGDLS, CDR2 YYNGEE. The ends were cut back, 0 bases at V and 3 bases at J, with 10 bases in the middle. The CDR3 DNA is TGTGCCAGCAGCGTAGGCGGGGGCAACTACGAGCAGTACTTC. It translates to CASSVGGGNYEQYF.

This clonotype was seen a handful of times. The rearrangement links TRBV6-5 to TRBJ2-2; D ambiguous. Looked up from germline, CDR1 is MNHEY and CDR2 is SVGAGI. The CDR3 runs to 17 residues. V lost 0 bases, J lost 4 bases, and 15 bases lay in between. CDR3 sequence: CASSYSEFQSLTGELFF. In DNA, the CDR3 is TGTGCCAGCAGTTACTCGGAGTTCCAGAGCCTCACCGGGGAGCTGTTTTTT.

V usage is TRBV27 and J usage is TRBJ2-2, with TRBD2 matching over 9 bases. The germline gives CDR1 MNHEY, CDR2 SMNVEV (reference sequence). The CDR3 runs 19 residues. The V gene end was trimmed by 6 bases and the J gene end by 1 base; junction bases not matched to a gene: 15. As DNA, the CDR3 is TGTGCCAGCAGCCCGGAGGGCGGGGGGGGGTTTTGGAACACCGGGGAGCTGTTTTTT. Its protein is CASSPEGGGGFWNTGELFF.

This clonotype has a count of ten or more. V usage is TRBV7-6 and J usage is TRBJ1-6; TRBD1 aligns across 9 bases. The CDR3 runs to 17 residues. The germline V gene encodes CDR1 SGHVS and CDR2 FNYEAQ. With 5 bases clipped from V and 6 bases from J, the junction kept 11 bases outside the gene matches. The CDR3 nucleotides are TGTGCCAGCAGCCAAACAGGGGGCCCCGACGGTAATTCACCCCTCCACTTT. Encoded protein: CASSQTGGPDGNSPLHF. The full variable domain, completed using reference TRBV7-6 and TRBJ1-6, is GAGVSQSPRYKVTKRGQDVALRCDPISGHVSLYWYRQALGQGPEFLTYFNYEAQQDKSGLPNDRFSAERPEGSISTLTIQRTEQRDSAMYRCASSQTGGPDGNSPLHFGNGTRLTVT.

This clonotype has at least ten counts. The V call is TRBV5-4, the J call TRBJ2-7; the match to TRBD1 covers 7 bases. Germline-derived CDR1 and CDR2 are SGHNT and YYREEE (reference sequence). The J segment lost 7 bases and the V segment lost 3 bases, leaving 13 bases of the junction unmatched. CDR3 length: 15 residues. The CDR3 here is CASSWGEGAQWEQYF. For the CDR3, the DNA is TGTGCCAGCAGCTGGGGAGAGGGGGCGCAATGGGAGCAGTACTTC.

This clonotype appeared many times. This rearrangement joins TRBV12-3 or TRBV12-4 to TRBJ2-7, with TRBD1 as a possible D gene (6 bases). Between the trimmed V and J ends, which lost 6 bases and 2 bases, there was a span of 14 bases. This CDR3 is 14 amino acids long. CDR3 in DNA: TGTGCCAGCAGCCAGGACAGCTCTGCCTACGAGCAGTACTTC. It specifies CASSQDSSAYEQYF.

There are many counts of this clonotype. V is TRBV12-3 or TRBV12-4 and J is TRBJ2-7, with D maybe TRBD1 (6 bases). The length of the CDR3 is 16 residues. V lost 5 bases and J lost 2, with 19 bases in between. CDR3 residues: CASSHADSPDAYEQYF. The DNA for the CDR3 is TGTGCCAGCAGTCATGCGGACAGCCCTGACGCCTACGAGCAGTACTTC.

The chain has TRBV6-1 and TRBJ1-5; possibly TRBD1 for D (6 bases). CDR1 and CDR2 from the germline V gene are MNHNS and SASEGT. The CDR3 has 16 amino acids. The ends were cut back, 2 bases at V and 6 bases at J, with 17 bases in the middle. CDR3 sequence reads: CASSENAEGGGQPQHF. The CDR3 region has the DNA TGTGCCAGCAGTGAAAACGCGGAGGGAGGGGGTCAGCCCCAGCATTTT.

The rearrangement links TRBV12-3 or TRBV12-4 to TRBJ2-1; D is ambiguous. The V and J ends lost 6 bases and 8 bases respectively, with 8 bases between them. This CDR3 contains 11 residues. Written as DNA, the CDR3 is TGTGCCAGCAGCCGCTCCGATGAGCAGTTCTTC. Its protein product is CASSRSDEQFF.

CDR3 in amino acids: CASSQQIQGGGEEAFF. The DNA for the CDR3 is TGTGCCAGCAGCCAACAGATCCAGGGAGGGGGCGAGGAAGCTTTCTTT. The chain couples TRBV4-2 to TRBJ1-1; TRBD1 aligns across 7 bases. Germline values: CDR1 LGHNA, CDR2 YNFKEQ. The CDR3 runs 16 residues. The V gene end was trimmed by 2 bases and the J gene end by 8 bases; junction bases not matched to a gene: 14.

The gene calls are TRBV2 and TRBJ2-1; D remains unclear. Trimming stripped 4 bases from V and 5 bases from J, with 12 bases between. Looked up from germline, CDR1 is SNHLY and CDR2 is FYNNEI. This CDR3 spans 14 amino acids. In DNA form, the CDR3 reads TGTGCCAGCAGTGTTTTTGGTTCGCACAATGAGCAGTTCTTC. This gives the protein CASSVFGSHNEQFF.

This clonotype was detected only a few times. This chain connects TRBV6-2 or TRBV6-3 to TRBJ2-7; 9 positions match TRBD1. The V segment lost 7 bases and the J segment 5 bases; nucleotides outside the gene matches: 12. In germline, CDR1 is MNHEY, CDR2 SVGEGT. CDR3 length: 15 residues. The CDR3 is CASIQMGTGLHEQYF. The CDR3 DNA is TGTGCCAGCATCCAGATGGGGACAGGGCTCCACGAGCAGTACTTC.

This clonotype was recorded many times. The genes are TRBV4-3 and TRBJ2-7, with D perhaps TRBD1 (6 bases). The V end lost 4 bases, the J end lost 7 bases, and 20 bases lay between the germline ends. The germline gives CDR1 LGHNA, CDR2 YSLEER. CDR3 length equals 15 residues. CDR3 residues: CASSPSRQGSGEQYF. CDR3 nucleotide sequence: TGCGCCAGCAGCCCCTCTCGCCAGGGGTCTGGGGAGCAGTACTTC.

The chain joins TRBV29-1 to TRBJ2-7, with 11 bases matching TRBD1. CDR3 length equals 16 residues. Germline CDR1 reads SQVTM; CDR2 reads ANQGSEA. V was pared by 0 bases and J by 7 bases, with 11 bases of the junction left unmatched. The CDR3 here is CSVEDYGDRGATEQYF. The CDR3 DNA follows: TGCAGCGTTGAAGATTACGGGGACAGGGGGGCGACAGAGCAGTACTTC.